Reported below is one TCR beta chain. Trimming took 2 bases from V and 11 from J, leaving 12 bases between them. Germline CDR1 and CDR2: DFQATT and SNEGSKA (reference sequence). CDR3 length: 11 amino acids. This sample is drawn from a study of CD8 T cells in Susac syndrome. CD8+ and CD4+ T cells taken from blood had their TCR beta sequenced. With random hexamers, roughly 0.5 to 1 ug RNA was reverse transcribed. TCRdb analysed the immunoSEQ multiplex PCR reads with MiXCR anew, one entry per CDR3 protein. In the table there are 130,000 or so distinct CDR3 sequences, roughly 80% of which are singletons. The clonotype was recovered from a human donor with multiple sclerosis. Sequenced: CD8+ T cells from PBMCs. The rearrangement uses TRBV20-1 and TRBJ1-1; no clear D gene. CDR3 nucleotides: TGCAGTGCTAGAAGCAGCCTACGGGCTTTCTTT. This encodes CSARSSLRAFF.